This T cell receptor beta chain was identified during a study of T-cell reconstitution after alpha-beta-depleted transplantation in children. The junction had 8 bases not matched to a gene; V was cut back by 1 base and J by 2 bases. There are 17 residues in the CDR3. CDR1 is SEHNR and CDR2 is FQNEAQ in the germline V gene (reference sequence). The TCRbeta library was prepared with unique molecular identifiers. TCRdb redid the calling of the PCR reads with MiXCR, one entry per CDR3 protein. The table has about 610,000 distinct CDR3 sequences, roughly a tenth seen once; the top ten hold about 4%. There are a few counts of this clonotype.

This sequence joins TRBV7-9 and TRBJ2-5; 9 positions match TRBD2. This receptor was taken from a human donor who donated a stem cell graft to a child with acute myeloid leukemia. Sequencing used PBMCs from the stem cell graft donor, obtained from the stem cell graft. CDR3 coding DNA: TGTGCCAGCAGCTTAGGCCCCTCGCGGGGGGGGCAAGAGACCCAGTACTTC. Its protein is CASSLGPSRGGQETQYF.